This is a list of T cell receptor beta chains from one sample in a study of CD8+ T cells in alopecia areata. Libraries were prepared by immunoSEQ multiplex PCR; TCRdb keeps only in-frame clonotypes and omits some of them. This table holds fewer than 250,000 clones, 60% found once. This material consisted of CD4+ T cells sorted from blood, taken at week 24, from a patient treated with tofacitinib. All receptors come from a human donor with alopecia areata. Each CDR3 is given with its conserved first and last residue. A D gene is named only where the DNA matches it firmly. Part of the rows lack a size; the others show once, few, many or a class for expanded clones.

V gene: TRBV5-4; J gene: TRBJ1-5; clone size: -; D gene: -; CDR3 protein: CASSTDLNQPQHF; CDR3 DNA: TGTGCCAGCAGCACGGACTTAAATCAGCCCCAGCATTTT
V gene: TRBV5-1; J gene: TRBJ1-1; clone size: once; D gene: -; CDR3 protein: CASSLSGEVEAFF; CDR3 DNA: TGCGCCAGCAGCTTGTCGGGGGAAGTTGAAGCTTTCTTT
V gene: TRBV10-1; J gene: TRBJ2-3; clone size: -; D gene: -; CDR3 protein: CASSALGVGTDTQYF; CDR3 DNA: TGCGCCAGCAGTGCTCTTGGGGTGGGCACAGATACGCAGTATTTT
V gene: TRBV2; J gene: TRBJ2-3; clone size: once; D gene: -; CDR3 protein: CASSGAEDTQYF; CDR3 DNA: TGTGCCAGCAGTGGGGCTGAAGATACGCAGTATTTT
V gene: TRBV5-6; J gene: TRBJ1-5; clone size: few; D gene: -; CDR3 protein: CASSLARAINQPQHF; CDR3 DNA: TGTGCCAGCAGCTTGGCCAGGGCGATTAATCAGCCCCAGCATTTT
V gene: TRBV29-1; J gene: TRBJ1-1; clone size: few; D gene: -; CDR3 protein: CSARGGRETEAFF; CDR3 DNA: TGCAGCGCGAGGGGGGGACGGGAAACTGAAGCTTTCTTT
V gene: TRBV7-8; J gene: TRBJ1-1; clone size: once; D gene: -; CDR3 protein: CASSLVWDYQAFF; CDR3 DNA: TGTGCCAGCAGCTTAGTGTGGGATTATCAAGCTTTCTTT
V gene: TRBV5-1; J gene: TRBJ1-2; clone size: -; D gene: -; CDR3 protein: CASSLGQSKPDGYTF; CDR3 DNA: TGCGCCAGCAGCTTGGGACAGTCAAAACCCGATGGCTACACCTTC
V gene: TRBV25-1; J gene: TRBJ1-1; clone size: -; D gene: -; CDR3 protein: CASSAWLNTEAFF; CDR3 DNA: TGTGCCAGCAGTGCATGGCTGAACACTGAAGCTTTCTTT
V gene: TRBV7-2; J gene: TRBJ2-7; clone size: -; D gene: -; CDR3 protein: CASSNARGYEQYF; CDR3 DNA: TGTGCCAGCAGCAACGCAAGGGGATACGAGCAGTACTTC
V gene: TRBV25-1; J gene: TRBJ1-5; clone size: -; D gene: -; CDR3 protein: CASSESGGGNQPQHF; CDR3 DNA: TGTGCCAGCAGTGAGAGCGGAGGCGGCAATCAGCCCCAGCATTTT
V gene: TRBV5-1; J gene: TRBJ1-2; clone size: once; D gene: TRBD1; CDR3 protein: CASSGGQANYGYTF; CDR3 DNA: TGCGCCAGCAGCGGGGGACAGGCTAACTATGGCTACACCTTC
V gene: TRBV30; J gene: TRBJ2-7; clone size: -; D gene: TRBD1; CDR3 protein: CAFGQDHEQYF; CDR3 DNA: TGTGCCTTTGGACAGGACCACGAGCAGTACTTC
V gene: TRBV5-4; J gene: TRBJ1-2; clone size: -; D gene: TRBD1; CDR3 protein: CASSFWTGREGYTF; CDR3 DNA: TGTGCCAGCAGCTTTTGGACAGGGAGAGAGGGCTACACCTTC
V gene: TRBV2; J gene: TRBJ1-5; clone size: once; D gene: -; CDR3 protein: CASTEGDQPQHF; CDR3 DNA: TGTGCCAGCACAGAAGGGGATCAGCCCCAGCATTTT
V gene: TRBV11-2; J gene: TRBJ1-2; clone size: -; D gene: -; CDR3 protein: CASSGLGGGYTF; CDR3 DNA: TGTGCCAGCAGCGGCTTGGGGGGAGGCTACACCTTC
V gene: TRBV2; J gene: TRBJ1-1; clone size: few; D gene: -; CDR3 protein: CASDVDGLMTEAFF; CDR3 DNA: TGTGCCAGCGATGTGGACGGCCTTATGACTGAAGCTTTCTTT
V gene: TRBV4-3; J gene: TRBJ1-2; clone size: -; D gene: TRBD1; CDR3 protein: CASSQPDGTGGYTF; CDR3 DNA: TGCGCCAGCAGCCAACCGGATGGGACAGGCGGCTACACCTTC
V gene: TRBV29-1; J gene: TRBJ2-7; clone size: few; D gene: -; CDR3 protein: CSARNTGYDEQYF; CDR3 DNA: TGCAGCGCCAGAAACACAGGGTACGACGAGCAGTACTTC
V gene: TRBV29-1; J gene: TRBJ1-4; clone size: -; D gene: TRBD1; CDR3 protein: CSVLIGGQQTATNQKLFF; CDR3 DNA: TGCAGCGTTCTTATAGGGGGACAGCAGACTGCAACTAATCAAAAACTGTTTTTT
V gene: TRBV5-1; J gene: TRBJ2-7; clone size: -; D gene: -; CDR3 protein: CASSADSYEQYF; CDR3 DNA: TGCGCCAGCAGCGCGGACAGCTACGAGCAGTACTTC
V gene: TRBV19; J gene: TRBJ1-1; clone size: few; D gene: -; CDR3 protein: CASSIEASEAFF; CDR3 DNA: TGTGCCAGTAGTATAGAAGCTAGTGAAGCTTTCTTT
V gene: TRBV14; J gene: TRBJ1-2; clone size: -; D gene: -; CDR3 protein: CASSQSGGYGYTF; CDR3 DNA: TGTGCCAGCAGCCAATCTGGTGGCTATGGCTACACCTTC
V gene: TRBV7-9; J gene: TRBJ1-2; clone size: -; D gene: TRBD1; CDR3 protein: CASSLGSGGSYGYTF; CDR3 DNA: TGTGCCAGCAGCTTAGGGTCAGGGGGCTCCTATGGCTACACCTTC
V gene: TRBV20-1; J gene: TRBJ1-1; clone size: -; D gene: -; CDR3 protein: CSATLGGEGFF; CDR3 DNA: TGCAGTGCTACCCTAGGAGGAGAAGGTTTCTTT
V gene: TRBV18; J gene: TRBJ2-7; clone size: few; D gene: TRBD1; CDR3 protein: CASSPGGQGTGEQYF; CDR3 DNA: TGTGCCAGCTCACCGGGCGGACAGGGGACTGGCGAGCAGTACTTC
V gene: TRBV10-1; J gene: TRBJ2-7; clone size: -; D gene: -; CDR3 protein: CASSDIGLAPYEQYF; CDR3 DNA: TGCGCCAGCAGTGATATCGGGCTAGCCCCTTACGAGCAGTACTTC
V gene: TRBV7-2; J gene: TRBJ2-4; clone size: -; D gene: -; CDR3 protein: CASSQQTGTNIQYF; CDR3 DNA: TGCGCCAGCAGCCAACAAACCGGGACAAACATTCAGTACTTC
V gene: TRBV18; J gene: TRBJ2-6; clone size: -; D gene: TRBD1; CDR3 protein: CASSLGTGAGANVLTF; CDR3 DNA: TGTGCCAGCTCGCTCGGAACAGGGGCCGGGGCCAACGTCCTGACTTTC
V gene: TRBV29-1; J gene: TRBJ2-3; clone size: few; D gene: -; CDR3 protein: CSVRASVGSDTQYF; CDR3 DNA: TGCAGCGTTAGAGCATCCGTAGGGTCAGATACGCAGTATTTT
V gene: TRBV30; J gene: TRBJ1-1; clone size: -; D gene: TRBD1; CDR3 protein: CAWKGDRTNTEAFF; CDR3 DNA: TGTGCCTGGAAGGGGGACAGAACGAACACTGAAGCTTTCTTT
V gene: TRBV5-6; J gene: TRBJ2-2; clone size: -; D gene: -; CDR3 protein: CASRRSGFTGELFF; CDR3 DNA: TGTGCCAGCAGGCGTAGCGGCTTCACCGGGGAGCTGTTTTTT
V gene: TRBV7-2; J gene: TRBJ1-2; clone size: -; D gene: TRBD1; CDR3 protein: CASSDQGVTNGYTF; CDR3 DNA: TGTGCCAGCAGCGACCAGGGGGTAACGAATGGCTACACCTTC
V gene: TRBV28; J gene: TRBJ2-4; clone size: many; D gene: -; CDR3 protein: CASSPNQGLLIQYF; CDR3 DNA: TGTGCCAGCTCCCCTAATCAGGGGCTTTTAATTCAGTACTTC
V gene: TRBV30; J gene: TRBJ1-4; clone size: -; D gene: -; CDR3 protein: CACHQSGAGEKLFF; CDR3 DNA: TGTGCCTGCCATCAGTCAGGGGCGGGGGAAAAACTGTTTTTT
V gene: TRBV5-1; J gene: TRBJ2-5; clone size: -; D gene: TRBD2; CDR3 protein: CASSRTSGSVQETQYF; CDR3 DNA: TGCGCCAGCAGCCGGACTAGCGGGAGCGTCCAAGAGACCCAGTACTTC
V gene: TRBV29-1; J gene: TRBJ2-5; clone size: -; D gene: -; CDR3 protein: CSVVGGVETQYF; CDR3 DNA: TGCAGCGTTGTAGGGGGTGTGGAGACCCAGTACTTC
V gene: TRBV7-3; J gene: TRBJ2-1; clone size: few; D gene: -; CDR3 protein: CASSLAGAYNEQFF; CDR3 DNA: TGTGCCAGCAGCTTAGCCGGAGCCTACAATGAGCAGTTCTTC
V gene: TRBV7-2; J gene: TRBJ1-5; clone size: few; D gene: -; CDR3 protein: CASSLIGGSSQPQHF; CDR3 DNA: TGTGCCAGCAGCTTAATCGGGGGTAGTAGTCAGCCCCAGCATTTT
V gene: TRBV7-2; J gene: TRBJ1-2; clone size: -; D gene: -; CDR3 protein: CASSLAIGGYGYTF; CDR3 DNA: TGTGCCAGCAGCTTAGCGATTGGGGGCTATGGCTACACCTTC
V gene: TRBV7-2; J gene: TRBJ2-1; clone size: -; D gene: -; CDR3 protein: CASTGYNEQFF; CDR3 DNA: TGTGCCAGCACGGGTTACAATGAGCAGTTCTTC
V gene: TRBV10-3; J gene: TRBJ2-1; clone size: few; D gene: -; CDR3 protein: CAINRDSLGYNEQFF; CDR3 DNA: TGTGCCATCAACCGGGACTCCTTGGGCTACAATGAGCAGTTCTTC
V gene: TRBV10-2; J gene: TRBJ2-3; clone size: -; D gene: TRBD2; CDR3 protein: CASGYQAGNTDTQYF; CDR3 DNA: TGCGCCAGCGGTTATCAAGCGGGGAACACAGATACGCAGTATTTT
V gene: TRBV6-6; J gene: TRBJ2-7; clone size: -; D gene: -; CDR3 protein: CASSYFSASVNEQYF; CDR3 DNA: TGTGCCAGCAGTTACTTCAGCGCTAGCGTAAACGAGCAGTACTTC
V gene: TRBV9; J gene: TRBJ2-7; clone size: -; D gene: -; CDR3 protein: CASSVGAVDYEQYF; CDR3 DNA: TGTGCCAGCAGCGTAGGGGCTGTAGACTACGAGCAGTACTTC
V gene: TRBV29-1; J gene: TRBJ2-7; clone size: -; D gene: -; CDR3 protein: CSVVVTTYEQYF; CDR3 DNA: TGCAGCGTTGTGGTCACTACATACGAGCAGTACTTC
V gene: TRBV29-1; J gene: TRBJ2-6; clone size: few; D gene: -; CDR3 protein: CSVSRGTGANVLTF; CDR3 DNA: TGCAGCGTTTCCAGGGGAACTGGGGCCAACGTCCTGACTTTC
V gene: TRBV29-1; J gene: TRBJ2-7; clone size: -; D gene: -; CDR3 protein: CSVAPGVTYEQYF; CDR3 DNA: TGCAGCGTCGCCCCGGGGGTCACCTACGAGCAGTACTTC
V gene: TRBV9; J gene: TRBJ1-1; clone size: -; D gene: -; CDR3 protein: CASSLEVANTEAFF; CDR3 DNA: TGTGCCAGCAGCCTGGAAGTGGCGAACACTGAAGCTTTCTTT
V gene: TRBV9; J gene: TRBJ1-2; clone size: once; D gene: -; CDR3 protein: CASSVGNREGYTF; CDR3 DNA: TGTGCCAGCAGCGTAGGAAACAGGGAGGGCTACACCTTC
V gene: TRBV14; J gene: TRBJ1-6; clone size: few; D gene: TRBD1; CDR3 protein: CASSPARTGETALHF; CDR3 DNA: TGTGCCAGCAGCCCCGCCCGGACAGGGGAAACAGCCCTCCACTTT
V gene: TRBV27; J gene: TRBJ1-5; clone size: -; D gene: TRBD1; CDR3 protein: CASSDRGYSNQPQHF; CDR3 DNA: TGTGCCAGCAGCGACAGGGGGTATAGCAATCAGCCCCAGCATTTT
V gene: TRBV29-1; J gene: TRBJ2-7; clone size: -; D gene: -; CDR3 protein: CSVGRGSYEQYF; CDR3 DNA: TGCAGCGTTGGGAGGGGCTCCTACGAGCAGTACTTC
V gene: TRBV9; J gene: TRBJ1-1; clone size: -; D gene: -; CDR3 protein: CASSVQGGPEAFF; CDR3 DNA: TGTGCCAGCAGCGTACAAGGAGGCCCTGAAGCTTTCTTT
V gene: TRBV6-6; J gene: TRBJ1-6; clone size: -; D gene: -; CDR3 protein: CASSYPGRRGSPLHF; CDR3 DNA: TGTGCCAGCAGTTACCCCGGGCGGCGTGGCTCACCCCTCCACTTT
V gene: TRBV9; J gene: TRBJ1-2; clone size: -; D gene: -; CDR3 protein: CASSVASGLDYGYTF; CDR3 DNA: TGTGCCAGCAGCGTAGCTTCGGGTTTGGACTATGGCTACACCTTC
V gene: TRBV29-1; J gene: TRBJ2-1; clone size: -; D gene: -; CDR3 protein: CSVAGPSSYNEQFF; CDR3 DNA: TGCAGCGTTGCTGGGCCTAGCTCCTACAATGAGCAGTTCTTC
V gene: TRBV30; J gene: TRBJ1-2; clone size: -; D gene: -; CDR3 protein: CAWSVSAIYGYTF; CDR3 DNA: TGTGCCTGGAGTGTTTCAGCGATCTATGGCTACACCTTC
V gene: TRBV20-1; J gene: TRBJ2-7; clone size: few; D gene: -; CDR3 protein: CSATGSVEQYF; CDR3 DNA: TGCAGTGCTACAGGCTCGGTCGAGCAGTACTTC
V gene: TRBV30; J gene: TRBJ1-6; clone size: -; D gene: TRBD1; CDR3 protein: CAWTDRGTAALHF; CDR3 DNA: TGTGCCTGGACGGACAGGGGGACAGCGGCCCTCCACTTT